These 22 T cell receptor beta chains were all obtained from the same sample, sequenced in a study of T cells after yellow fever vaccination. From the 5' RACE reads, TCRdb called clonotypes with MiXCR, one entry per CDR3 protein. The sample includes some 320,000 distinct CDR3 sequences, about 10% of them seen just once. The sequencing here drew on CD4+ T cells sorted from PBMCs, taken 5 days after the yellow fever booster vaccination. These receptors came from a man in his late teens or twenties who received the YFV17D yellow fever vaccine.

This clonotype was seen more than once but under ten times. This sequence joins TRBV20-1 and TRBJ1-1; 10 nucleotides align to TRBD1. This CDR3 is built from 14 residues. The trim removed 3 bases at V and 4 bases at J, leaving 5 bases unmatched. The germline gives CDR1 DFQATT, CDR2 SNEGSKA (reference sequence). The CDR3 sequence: CSASRRTGGTEAFF. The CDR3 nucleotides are TGCAGTGCTAGTCGTAGGACAGGGGGCACTGAAGCTTTCTTT.

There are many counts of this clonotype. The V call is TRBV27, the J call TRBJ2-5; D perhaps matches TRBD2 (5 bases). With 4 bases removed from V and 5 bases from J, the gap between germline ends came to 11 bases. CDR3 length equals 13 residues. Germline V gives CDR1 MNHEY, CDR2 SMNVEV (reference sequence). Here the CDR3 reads CASSSLVVETQYF. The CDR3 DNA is TGTGCCAGCAGTTCACTAGTGGTTGAGACCCAGTACTTC.

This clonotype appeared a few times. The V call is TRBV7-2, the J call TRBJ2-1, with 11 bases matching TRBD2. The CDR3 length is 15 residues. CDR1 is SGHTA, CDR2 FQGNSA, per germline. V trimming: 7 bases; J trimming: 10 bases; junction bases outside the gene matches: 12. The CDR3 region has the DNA TGTGCCAGCAACCTTCCCGTAGCGGGGGGGCTGGAGCAGTTCTTC. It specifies CASNLPVAGGLEQFF.

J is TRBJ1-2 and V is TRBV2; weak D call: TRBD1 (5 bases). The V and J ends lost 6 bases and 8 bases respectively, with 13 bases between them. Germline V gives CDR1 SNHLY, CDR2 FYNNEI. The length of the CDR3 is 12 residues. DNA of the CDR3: TGTGCCAGCAGGGGGACGGCGGGGGGCTACACCTTC. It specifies CASRGTAGGYTF.

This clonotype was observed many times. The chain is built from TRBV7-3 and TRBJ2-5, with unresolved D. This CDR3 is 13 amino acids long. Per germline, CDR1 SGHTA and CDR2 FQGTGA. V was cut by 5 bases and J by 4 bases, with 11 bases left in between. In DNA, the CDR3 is TGTGCCAGCAGCGTAGATATAAGAGAGACCCAGTACTTC. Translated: CASSVDIRETQYF.

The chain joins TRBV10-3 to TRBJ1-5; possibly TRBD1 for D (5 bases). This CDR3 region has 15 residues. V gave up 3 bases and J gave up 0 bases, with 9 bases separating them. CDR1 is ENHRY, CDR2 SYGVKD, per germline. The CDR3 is CAISDFQGSNQPQHF. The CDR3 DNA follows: TGTGCCATCAGTGACTTTCAGGGTAGCAATCAGCCCCAGCATTTT.

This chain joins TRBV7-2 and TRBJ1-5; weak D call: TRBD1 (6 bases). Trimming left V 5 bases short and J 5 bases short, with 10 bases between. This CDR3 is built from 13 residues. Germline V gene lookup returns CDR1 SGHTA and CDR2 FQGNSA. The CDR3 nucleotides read TGTGCCAGCAGCCGCCAGGGGCATCAGCCCCAGCATTTT. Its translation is CASSRQGHQPQHF. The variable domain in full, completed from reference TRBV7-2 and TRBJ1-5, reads GAGVSQSPSNKVTEKGKDVELRCDPISGHTALYWYRQSLGQGLEFLIYFQGNSAPDKSGLPSDRFSAERTGGSVSTLTIQRTQQEDSAVYLCASSRQGHQPQHFGDGTRLSIL.

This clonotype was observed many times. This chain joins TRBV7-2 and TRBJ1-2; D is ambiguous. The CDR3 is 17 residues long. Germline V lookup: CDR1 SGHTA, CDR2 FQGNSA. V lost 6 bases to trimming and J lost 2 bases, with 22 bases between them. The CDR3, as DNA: TGTGCCAGCAGACCCCCGAGCACAGTGGTTTTGAACTATGGCTACACCTTC. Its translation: CASRPPSTVVLNYGYTF.

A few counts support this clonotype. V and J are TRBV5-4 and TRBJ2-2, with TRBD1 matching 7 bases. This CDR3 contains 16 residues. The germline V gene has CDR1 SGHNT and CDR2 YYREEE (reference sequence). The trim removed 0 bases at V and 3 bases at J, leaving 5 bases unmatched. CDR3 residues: CASSLVQGWDTGELFF. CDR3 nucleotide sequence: TGTGCCAGCAGCTTGGTACAGGGGTGGGACACCGGGGAGCTGTTTTTT.

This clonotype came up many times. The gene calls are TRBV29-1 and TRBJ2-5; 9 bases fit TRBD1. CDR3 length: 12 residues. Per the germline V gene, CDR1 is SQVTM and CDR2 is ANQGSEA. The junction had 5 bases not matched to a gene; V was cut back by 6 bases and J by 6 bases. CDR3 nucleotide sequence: TGCAGCGTGGGACAGGGATCGAAGACCCAGTACTTC. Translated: CSVGQGSKTQYF. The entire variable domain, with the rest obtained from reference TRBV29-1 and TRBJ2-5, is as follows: SAVISQKPSRDICQRGTSLTIQCQVDSQVTMMFWYRQQPGQSLTLIATANQGSEATYESGFVIDKFPISRPNLTFSTLTVSNMSPEDSSIYLCSVGQGSKTQYFGPGTRLLVL.

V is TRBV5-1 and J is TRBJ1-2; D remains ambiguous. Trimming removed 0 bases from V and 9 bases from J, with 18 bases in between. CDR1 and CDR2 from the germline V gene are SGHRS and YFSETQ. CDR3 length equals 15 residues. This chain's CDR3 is CASSLAGSALRSYTF. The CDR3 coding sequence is TGCGCCAGCAGCTTGGCGGGGAGTGCTCTCAGAAGCTACACCTTC.

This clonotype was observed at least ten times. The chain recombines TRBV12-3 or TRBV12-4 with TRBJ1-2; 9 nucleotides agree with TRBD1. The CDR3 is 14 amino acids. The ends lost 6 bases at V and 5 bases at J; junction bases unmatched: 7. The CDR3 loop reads CASRSQGAQYGYTF. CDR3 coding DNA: TGTGCCAGCAGATCACAGGGGGCACAATATGGCTACACCTTC.

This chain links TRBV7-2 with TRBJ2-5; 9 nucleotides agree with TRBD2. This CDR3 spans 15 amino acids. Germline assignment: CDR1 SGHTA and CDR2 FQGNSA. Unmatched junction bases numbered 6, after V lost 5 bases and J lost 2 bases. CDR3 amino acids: CASSPQRGVQETQYF. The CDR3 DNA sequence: TGTGCCAGCAGCCCCCAGCGGGGGGTACAAGAGACCCAGTACTTC.

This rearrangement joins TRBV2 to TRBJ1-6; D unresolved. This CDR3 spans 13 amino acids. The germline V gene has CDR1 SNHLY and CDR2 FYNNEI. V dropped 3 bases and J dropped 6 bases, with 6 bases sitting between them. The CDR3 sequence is CASSDEVNSPLHF. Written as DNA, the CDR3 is TGTGCCAGCAGTGACGAGGTTAATTCACCCCTCCACTTT.

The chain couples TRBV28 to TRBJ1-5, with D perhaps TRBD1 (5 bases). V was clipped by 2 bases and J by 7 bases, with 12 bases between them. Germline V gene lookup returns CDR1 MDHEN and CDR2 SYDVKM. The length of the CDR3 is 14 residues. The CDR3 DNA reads TGTGCCAGCAGTTTACTACAGGTACAACAGCCCCAGCATTTT. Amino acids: CASSLLQVQQPQHF.

This CDR3 reads CASSEQLVLRGNEQFF. As DNA, the CDR3 is TGTGCCAGCAGTGAACAGCTAGTGCTTCGCGGCAATGAGCAGTTCTTC. The rearrangement joins TRBV6-5 to TRBJ2-1; no clear D. This CDR3 region has 16 residues. The germline V gene encodes CDR1 MNHEY and CDR2 SVGAGI. The V gene lost 5 bases and the J gene lost 6 bases, with 20 bases spanning the gap.

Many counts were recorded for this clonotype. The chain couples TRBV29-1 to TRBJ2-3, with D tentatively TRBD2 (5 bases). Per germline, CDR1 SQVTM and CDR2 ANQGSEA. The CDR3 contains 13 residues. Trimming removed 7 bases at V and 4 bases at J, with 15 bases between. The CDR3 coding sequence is TGCAGCGCATCGCCGTGGCGGGCAGATACGCAGTATTTT. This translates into CSASPWRADTQYF.

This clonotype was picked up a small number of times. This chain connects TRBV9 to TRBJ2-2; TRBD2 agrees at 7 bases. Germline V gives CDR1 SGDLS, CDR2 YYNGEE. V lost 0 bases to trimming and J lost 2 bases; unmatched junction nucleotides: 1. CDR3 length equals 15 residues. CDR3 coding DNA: TGTGCCAGCAGCGTAGTAGCGGGTAACACCGGGGAGCTGTTTTTT. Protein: CASSVVAGNTGELFF.

CDR3 region: CASSLWWGMNTEAFF. The CDR3 bases are TGTGCCAGCAGCTTATGGTGGGGAATGAACACTGAAGCTTTCTTT. The chain combines TRBV7-2 with TRBJ1-1; D uncertain. Germline V gene sequence: CDR1 SGHTA, CDR2 FQGNSA. The CDR3 totals 15 residues. V gave up 2 bases and J gave up 0 bases, with 10 bases separating them.

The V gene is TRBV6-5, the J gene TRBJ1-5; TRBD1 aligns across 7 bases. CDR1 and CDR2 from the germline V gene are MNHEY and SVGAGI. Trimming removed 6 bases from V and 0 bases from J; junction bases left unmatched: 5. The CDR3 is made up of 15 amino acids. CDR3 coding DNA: TGTGCCAGCAGGCCTACAGGGGCTAGCAATCAGCCCCAGCATTTT. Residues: CASRPTGASNQPQHF.

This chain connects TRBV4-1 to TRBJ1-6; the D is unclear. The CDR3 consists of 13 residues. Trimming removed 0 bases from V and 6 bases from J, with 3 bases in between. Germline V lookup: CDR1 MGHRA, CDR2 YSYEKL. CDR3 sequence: CASSQEVNSPLHF. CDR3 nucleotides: TGCGCCAGCAGCCAAGAGGTTAATTCACCCCTCCACTTT.

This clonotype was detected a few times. CDR3 amino acids: CASGSGRPGTGELFF. The CDR3 nucleotides read TGTGCCAGCGGGTCTGGACGCCCGGGGACCGGGGAGCTGTTTTTT. The chain is built from TRBV28 and TRBJ2-2, with D perhaps matching TRBD2 (5 bases). V was shortened by 8 bases and J by 5 bases, with 18 bases between the two germline ends. Germline loops: CDR1 MDHEN, CDR2 SYDVKM. The CDR3 contains 15 residues.